This T cell receptor (beta chain) was captured in a study of blood T cells in healthy people across ages. Study details: For every two T cells, template switching captured about one barcoded beta molecule. Study-level results: Getting older went along with TCR beta diversity per million T cells dropping roughly linearly.

The CDR3 contains 14 residues. The ends were cut back, 1 base at V and 2 bases at J, with 8 bases in the middle. A second about 7 to 12 cycle PCR used barcoded and J-beta primers. TCRdb processed the 5' RACE reads anew with MiXCR; each CDR3 protein has one entry. The top ten clones hold roughly 8% of a sample with 1.5 million to 2 million distinct CDR3 sequences, about 28% of them seen once. With regard to this clonotype: Its antigen is undetermined.

The donors, aged about 6 to 100, were healthy Caucasians from Russia. The source of this sequence is a woman in her twenties or thirties in good health. The chain has TRBV12-3 or TRBV12-4 and TRBJ1-1; the D is unclear. Sequencing used blood. The DNA for the CDR3 is TGTGCCAGCAGTTTAGGGGGTATAAACACTGAAGCTTTCTTT. Amino acids: CASSLGGINTEAFF.